The rows below give T cell receptor beta chains drawn from one sample of a study of OX40 agonist ivuxolimab in advanced cancers. Here immunoSEQ multiplex PCR was the method, and the copy in TCRdb shows in-frame clones only, minus some. The sample holds around 60,000 clones; 82% are singletons and the top ten take over 1.3%. The sample was CD4+ or CD8+ T cells sorted from blood, taken in a trial of the OX40 agonist ivuxolimab. These receptors were collected from an adult with an advanced solid tumor such as melanoma, head and neck, liver or kidney cancer. Each CDR3 is given with its conserved first and last residue. A D gene is named only where the DNA matches it firmly. A row's size may be missing; if present it is once, few, many or a size class.

D,J,V,size,DNA,CDR3
NA,TRBJ1-2,TRBV6-1,NA,TGTGCCAGCAGTGAAGTGGCGATCTATGGCTACACCTTC,CASSEVAIYGYTF
TRBD1,TRBJ1-2,TRBV6-5,NA,TGTGCCAGCAGTACTGGGACAGGAGGAGGCTACACCTTC,CASSTGTGGGYTF
NA,TRBJ1-1,TRBV6-6,NA,TGTGCCAGCAGTTACCCCGGAGGAAAGCGGTCTGAAGCTTTCTTT,CASSYPGGKRSEAFF
TRBD1,TRBJ1-5,TRBV6-6,NA,TGTGCCAGCAGGACCGACCGGGACAGAAATCAGCCCCAGCATTTT,CASRTDRDRNQPQHF
TRBD1,TRBJ1-1,TRBV6-5,NA,TGTGCCAGCAGTTATCGGGACAGGGGAAGGAGTGAAGCTTTCTTT,CASSYRDRGRSEAFF
NA,TRBJ1-2,TRBV5-1,NA,TGCGCCAGCAGCGCCGAAGGGACCTATGGCTACACCTTC,CASSAEGTYGYTF
TRBD2,TRBJ2-1,TRBV28,NA,TGTGCCAGCAGGGGAAATAGAGCGGGAGTCGTCGATGAGCAGTTCTTC,CASRGNRAGVVDEQFF
NA,TRBJ1-2,TRBV5-1,once,TGCGCCAGCAGCTTGGCCAGGCAAACAGCTAACTATGGCTACACCTTC,CASSLARQTANYGYTF
NA,TRBJ1-6,TRBV5-4,once,TGTGCCAGCAGCTTGAAGGGGAGCCGTAATTCACCCCTCCACTTT,CASSLKGSRNSPLHF
TRBD1,TRBJ1-5,TRBV9,NA,TGTGCCAGCAGCGTGACAGGGGTAAAGAATCAGCCCCAGCATTTT,CASSVTGVKNQPQHF
NA,TRBJ1-1,TRBV5-6,NA,TGTGCCAGCAGCTTGGGACGCTTGAACACTGAAGCTTTCTTT,CASSLGRLNTEAFF
NA,TRBJ2-7,TRBV29-1,NA,TGCAGCGTTGAAGGGGGGCAGTACGAGCAGTACTTC,CSVEGGQYEQYF
NA,TRBJ1-5,TRBV18,NA,TGTGCCAGCTCACCCATGGCCAATCAGCCCCAGCATTTT,CASSPMANQPQHF
NA,TRBJ1-1,TRBV30,once,TGTGCCTGGCATGGGTCGTTGTGGGCTTTCTTT,CAWHGSLWAFF
NA,TRBJ1-4,TRBV7-2,few,TGTGCCAGCAGTCGGACACAGGCGACGGGAAAACTGTTTTTT,CASSRTQATGKLFF
NA,TRBJ2-1,TRBV9,NA,TGTGCCAGCAGCGTAGGGTTCAAATTCAGTACGTCCTACAATGAGCAGTTCTTC,CASSVGFKFSTSYNEQFF
NA,TRBJ1-5,TRBV19,NA,TGTGCCAGTAGGAGGGAAGGAAGCAATCAGCCCCAGCATTTT,CASRREGSNQPQHF
NA,TRBJ1-6,TRBV6-5,NA,TGTGCCAGGTCGGGACCCAATAATTCACCCCTCCACTTT,CARSGPNNSPLHF
NA,TRBJ2-1,TRBV27,NA,TGTGCCAGCAGTCCCAGAATTTCGACACACAATGAGCAGTTCTTC,CASSPRISTHNEQFF
NA,TRBJ1-1,TRBV28,NA,TGTGCCAGCAGTCTTGGACAGATGAACACTGAAGCTTTCTTT,CASSLGQMNTEAFF
NA,TRBJ1-1,TRBV29-1,NA,TGCAGCGTGACGGGGGCCACTGAAGCTTTCTTT,CSVTGATEAFF
NA,TRBJ2-7,TRBV27,NA,TGTGCCAGCAAAGGGGGTGGAAGAACCTACGAGCAGTACTTC,CASKGGGRTYEQYF
TRBD1,TRBJ2-1,TRBV19,NA,TGTGCCAGTAAAACAGGGGGCGTTGTGTCCAATGAGCAGTTCTTC,CASKTGGVVSNEQFF
NA,TRBJ1-2,TRBV7-9,NA,TGTGCCAGCAGCCGGGAGCCCGACTATGGCTACACCTTC,CASSREPDYGYTF
TRBD1,TRBJ1-4,TRBV27,once,TGTGCCAGCAGTTTATCGGGACAGCAAAATGAAAAACTGTTTTTT,CASSLSGQQNEKLFF
NA,TRBJ1-1,TRBV7-2,NA,TGTGCCAGCAGCCCTAGGCGACATGTCACTGAAGCTTTCTTT,CASSPRRHVTEAFF
TRBD1,TRBJ1-5,TRBV6-5,NA,TGTGCCAGCAGTTCGGGACAGCACAATCAGCCCCAGCATTTT,CASSSGQHNQPQHF
NA,TRBJ1-3,TRBV5-8,NA,TGTGCCAGCAGCTTGGGTCTCCTCTCCTCCGGAAACACCATATATTTT,CASSLGLLSSGNTIYF
TRBD1,TRBJ1-6,TRBV4-3,NA,TGCGCCAGCAGCCGCTCAGCCGGGACAGCAGGCCGCTCCTATAATTCACCCCTCCACTTT,CASSRSAGTAGRSYNSPLHF
NA,TRBJ2-3,TRBV30,NA,TGTGCCTGGGACAAGGGCGGTTTCACAGATACGCAGTATTTT,CAWDKGGFTDTQYF
NA,TRBJ1-4,TRBV19,NA,TGTGCCAGTAGTATAGACCAGATAGGCGGGGAAAAACTGTTTTTT,CASSIDQIGGEKLFF
NA,TRBJ2-1,TRBV28,NA,TGTGCCAGCAGTTTGGCTGCGGGCGGAAATGAGCAGTTCTTC,CASSLAAGGNEQFF
TRBD1,TRBJ2-3,TRBV23-1,NA,TGCGCCAGCAGTCTTACAGGGGGCTCGGGCACAGATACGCAGTATTTT,CASSLTGGSGTDTQYF
TRBD1,TRBJ1-3,TRBV7-3,NA,TGTGCCAGCAGCTCAACAGGGGGCACTGGAAACACCATATATTTT,CASSSTGGTGNTIYF
TRBD2,TRBJ2-1,TRBV5-6,NA,TGTGCCAGCAGCTCCACCGGGACTAGCAGGTCCAATGAGCAGTTCTTC,CASSSTGTSRSNEQFF
NA,TRBJ1-1,TRBV5-4,NA,TGTGCCAGCAGCTTGGGTAAGGGTTTGAACACTGAAGCTTTCTTT,CASSLGKGLNTEAFF
TRBD2,TRBJ2-1,TRBV7-2,NA,TGTGCCAGCAGCTTAGTGGGACTAGCGAGCAATGAGCAGTTCTTC,CASSLVGLASNEQFF
NA,TRBJ2-2,TRBV9,NA,TGTGCCAGCAGCGTGGTCGCGGGATTAGGGAACACCGGGGAGCTGTTTTTT,CASSVVAGLGNTGELFF
NA,TRBJ1-2,TRBV5-1,NA,TGCGCCAGCAGCTTGGACGGGACCGATTTGGGCTATGGCTACACCTTC,CASSLDGTDLGYGYTF
NA,TRBJ1-1,TRBV29-1,NA,TGCAGCGTTGAAGGCCCAGGGTCTATCGCTTTCTTT,CSVEGPGSIAFF
NA,TRBJ2-1,TRBV7-3,NA,TGTGCCAGCAGCTTAACAGGGAGCTCCTACAATGAGCAGTTCTTC,CASSLTGSSYNEQFF
TRBD2,TRBJ2-1,TRBV9,NA,TGTGCCAGCAGCTGGGGGACTAACTTTCCCTACAATGAGCAGTTCTTC,CASSWGTNFPYNEQFF
NA,TRBJ2-5,TRBV19,NA,TGTGCCAGTAGTGGGCGTTTTCAAGAGACCCAGTACTTC,CASSGRFQETQYF
NA,TRBJ1-3,TRBV30,many,TGTGCCTGGAAGTCGTCTGGAAACACCATATATTTT,CAWKSSGNTIYF
NA,TRBJ2-1,TRBV9,NA,TGTGCCAGCAGCGGGCTAGGGGATGAGCAGTTCTTC,CASSGLGDEQFF
NA,TRBJ1-1,TRBV7-9,NA,TGTGCCAGCAGCTTAGGAGAGACAGTGAACACTGAAGCTTTCTTT,CASSLGETVNTEAFF
NA,TRBJ2-4,TRBV19,NA,TGTGCCAGTAGCCACGAGCTGGGGGACATTCAGTACTTC,CASSHELGDIQYF
NA,TRBJ2-3,TRBV5-1,NA,TGCGCCAGCAGTTTTGATGTGGGAGCGGATACGCAGTATTTT,CASSFDVGADTQYF
NA,TRBJ1-2,TRBV11-3,NA,TGTGCCAGCAGCCGAGGAAGCTATGGCTACACCTTC,CASSRGSYGYTF
NA,TRBJ1-1,TRBV10-3,many,TGTGCCATCAGTGAGTCAGGTGGGGCAGGGGCCACTGAAGCTTTCTTT,CAISESGGAGATEAFF
NA,TRBJ1-2,TRBV10-3,NA,TGTGCCATCAGTGAGTCGGAGGACTATGGCTACACCTTC,CAISESEDYGYTF
NA,TRBJ2-1,TRBV6-6,NA,TGTGCCAGCAGTCGCCCCGAGGGTTTCAATGAGCAGTTCTTC,CASSRPEGFNEQFF
NA,TRBJ2-4,TRBV7-9,NA,TGTGCCAGCAGCCCGGGGCTTTATGACATTCAGTACTTC,CASSPGLYDIQYF
NA,TRBJ2-7,TRBV11-2,once,TGTGCCAGCAGTTTCGGGGGTTTTGACTACGAGCAGTACTTC,CASSFGGFDYEQYF
TRBD1,TRBJ1-6,TRBV5-1,NA,TGCGCCAGCAGCTTGGTGGGGACAGGGACAGTAGATTCACCCCTCCACTTT,CASSLVGTGTVDSPLHF